A single TCR beta chain is shown here with its context. Its antigen is unidentified. The source of the sample is a study of identical twins. Study-wide results and caveats: A cross-sectional statistical analysis, not follow-up of the same donors, supported the conclusions. Researchers caution that invariant MAIT and iNKT cells could partly confound zero-insertion analyses.

In germline, CDR1 is SGHDT, CDR2 YYEEEE. This CDR3 is built from 18 residues. V dropped 1 base and J dropped 6; count of bases not matched to a gene: 14. TCRdb redid the calling of the 5' RACE reads with MiXCR, one entry per CDR3 protein. The repertoire holds approximately 600,000 distinct CDR3 sequences, with roughly 9.5% as singletons. The same sample was also used in a study of yellow fever vaccine responses in identical twins. This second report adds: Twins reportedly showed a vaccine T cell response that seemed partly convergent and partly personalized.

This sequence joins TRBV5-6 and TRBJ2-1, with 9 bases lining up with TRBD2. The clonotype was recovered from a woman aged 18-29 years in good health. Sequenced sample: PBMCs. CDR3 residues: CASSLYSGSVFASNEQFF. For the CDR3, the DNA is TGTGCCAGCAGCTTGTATAGCGGGAGTGTTTTCGCCTCCAATGAGCAGTTCTTC.